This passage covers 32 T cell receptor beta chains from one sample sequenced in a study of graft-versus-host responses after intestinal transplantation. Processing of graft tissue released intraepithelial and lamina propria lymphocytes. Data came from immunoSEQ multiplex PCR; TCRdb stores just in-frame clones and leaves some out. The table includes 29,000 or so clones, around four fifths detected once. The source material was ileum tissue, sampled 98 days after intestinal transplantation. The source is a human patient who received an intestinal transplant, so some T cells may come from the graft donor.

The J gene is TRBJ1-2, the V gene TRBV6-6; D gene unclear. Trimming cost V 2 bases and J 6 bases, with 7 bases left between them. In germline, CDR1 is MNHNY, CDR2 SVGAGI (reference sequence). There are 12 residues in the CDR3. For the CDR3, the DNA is TGTGCCAGCAGTTACACGGGGAATGGCTACACCTTC. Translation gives CASSYTGNGYTF.

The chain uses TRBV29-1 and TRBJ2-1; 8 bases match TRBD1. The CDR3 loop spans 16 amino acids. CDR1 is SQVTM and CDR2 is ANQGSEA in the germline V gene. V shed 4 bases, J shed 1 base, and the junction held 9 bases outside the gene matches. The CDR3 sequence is CSVGGYRQGSYNEQFF. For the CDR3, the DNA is TGCAGCGTTGGGGGATACCGACAGGGGTCCTACAATGAGCAGTTCTTC.

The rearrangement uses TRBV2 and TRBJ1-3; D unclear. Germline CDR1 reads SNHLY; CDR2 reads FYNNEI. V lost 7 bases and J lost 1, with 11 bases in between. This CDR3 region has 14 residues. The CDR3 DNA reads TGTGCCAGCAATCCCGACGGATCTGGAAACACCATATATTTT. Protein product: CASNPDGSGNTIYF.

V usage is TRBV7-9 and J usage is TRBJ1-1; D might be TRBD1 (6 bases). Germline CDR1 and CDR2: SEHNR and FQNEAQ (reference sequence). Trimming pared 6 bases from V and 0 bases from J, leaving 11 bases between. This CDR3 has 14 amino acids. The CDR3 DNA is TGTGCCAGCAGTCGTACAGGGATGAACACTGAAGCTTTCTTT. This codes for CASSRTGMNTEAFF.

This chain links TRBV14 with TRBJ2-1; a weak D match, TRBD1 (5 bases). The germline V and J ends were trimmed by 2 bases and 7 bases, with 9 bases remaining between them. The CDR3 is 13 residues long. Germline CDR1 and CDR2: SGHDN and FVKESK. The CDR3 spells CASSQLGVNEQFF. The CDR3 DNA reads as TGTGCCAGCAGCCAATTAGGGGTGAATGAGCAGTTCTTC.

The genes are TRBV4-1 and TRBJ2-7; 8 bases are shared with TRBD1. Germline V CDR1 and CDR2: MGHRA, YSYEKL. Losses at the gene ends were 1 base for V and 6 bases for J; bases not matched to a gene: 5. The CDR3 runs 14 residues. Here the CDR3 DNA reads TGCGCCAGCAGCCAAGGGCAGGGGGCGCGCGAGCAGTACTTC. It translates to CASSQGQGAREQYF.

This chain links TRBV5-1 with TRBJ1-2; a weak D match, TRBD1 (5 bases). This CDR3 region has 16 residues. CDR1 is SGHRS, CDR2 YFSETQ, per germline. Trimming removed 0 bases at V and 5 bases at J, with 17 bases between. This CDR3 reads CASSLEGPGILYGYTF. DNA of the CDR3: TGCGCCAGCAGCTTGGAAGGTCCAGGGATCCTTTATGGCTACACCTTC. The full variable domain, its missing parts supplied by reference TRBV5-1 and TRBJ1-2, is KAGVTQTPRYLIKTRGQQVTLSCSPISGHRSVSWYQQTPGQGLQFLFEYFSETQRNKGNFPGRFSGRQFSNSRSEMNVSTLELGDSALYLCASSLEGPGILYGYTFGSGTRLTVV.

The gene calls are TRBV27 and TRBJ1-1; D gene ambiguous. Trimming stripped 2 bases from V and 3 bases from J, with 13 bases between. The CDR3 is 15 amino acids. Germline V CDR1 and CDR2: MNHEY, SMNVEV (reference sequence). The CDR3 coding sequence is TGTGCCAGCAGTTTACGGTGGGTACGAGACACTGAAGCTTTCTTT. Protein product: CASSLRWVRDTEAFF.

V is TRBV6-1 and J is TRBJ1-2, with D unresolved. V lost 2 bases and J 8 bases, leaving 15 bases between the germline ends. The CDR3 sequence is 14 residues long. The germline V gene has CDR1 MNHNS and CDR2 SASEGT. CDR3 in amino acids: CASSEFSSTWGYTF. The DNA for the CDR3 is TGTGCCAGCAGTGAATTCTCCTCCACGTGGGGCTACACCTTC.

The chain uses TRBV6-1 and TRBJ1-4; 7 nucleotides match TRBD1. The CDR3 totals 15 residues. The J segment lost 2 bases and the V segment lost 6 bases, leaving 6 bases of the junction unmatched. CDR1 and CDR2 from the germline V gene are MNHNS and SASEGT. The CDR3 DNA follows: TGTGCCAGCAGGGGGGCAGGGGGGACTAATGAAAAACTGTTTTTT. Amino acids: CASRGAGGTNEKLFF.

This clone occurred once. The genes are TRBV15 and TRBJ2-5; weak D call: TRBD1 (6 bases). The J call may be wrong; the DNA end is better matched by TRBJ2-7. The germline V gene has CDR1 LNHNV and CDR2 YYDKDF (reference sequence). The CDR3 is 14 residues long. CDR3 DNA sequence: TGTGCCACCAGCTTTGGGACAACTTCCTACGAGCAGTACTTC. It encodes CATSFGTTSYEQYF.

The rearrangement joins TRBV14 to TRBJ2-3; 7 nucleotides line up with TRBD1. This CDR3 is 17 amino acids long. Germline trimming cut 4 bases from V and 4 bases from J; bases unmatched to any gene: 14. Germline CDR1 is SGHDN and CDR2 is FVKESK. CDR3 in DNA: TGTGCCAGCAGCCCCCACAGGGGTCTTGACCCTGCAGATACGCAGTATTTT. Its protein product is CASSPHRGLDPADTQYF.

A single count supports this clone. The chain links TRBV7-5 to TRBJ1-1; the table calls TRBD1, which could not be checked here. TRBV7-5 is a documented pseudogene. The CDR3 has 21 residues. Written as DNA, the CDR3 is TGTGTCAGAAGCGCAGACCCGGTGCCACTGCGGACAGGGGGCGTCGGAACTGAAGCTTTCTTT. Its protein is CVRSADPVPLRTGGVGTEAFF.

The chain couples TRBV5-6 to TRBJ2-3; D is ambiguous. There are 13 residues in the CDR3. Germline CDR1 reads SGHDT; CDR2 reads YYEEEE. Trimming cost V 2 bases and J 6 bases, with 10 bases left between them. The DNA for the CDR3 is TGTGCCAGCAGCTTACCCGTTGGGGATACGCAGTATTTT. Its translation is CASSLPVGDTQYF. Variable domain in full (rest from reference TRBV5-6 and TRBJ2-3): DAGVTQSPTHLIKTRGQQVTLRCSPKSGHDTVSWYQQALGQGPQFIFQYYEEEERQRGNFPDRFSGHQFPNYSSELNVNALLLGDSALYLCASSLPVGDTQYFGPGTRLTVL.

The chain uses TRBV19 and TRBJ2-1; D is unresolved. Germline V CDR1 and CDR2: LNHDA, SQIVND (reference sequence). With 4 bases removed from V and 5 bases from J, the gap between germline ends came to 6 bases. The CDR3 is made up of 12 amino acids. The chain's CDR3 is CASSTPNNEQFF. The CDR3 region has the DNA TGTGCCAGTAGTACCCCTAACAATGAGCAGTTCTTC.

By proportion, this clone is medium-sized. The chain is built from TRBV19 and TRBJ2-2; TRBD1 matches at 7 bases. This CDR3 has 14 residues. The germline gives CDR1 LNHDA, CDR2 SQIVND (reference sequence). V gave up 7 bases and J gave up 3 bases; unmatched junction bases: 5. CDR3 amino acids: CASTDRTYTGELFF. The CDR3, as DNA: TGTGCCAGTACGGACAGGACATACACCGGGGAGCTGTTTTTT.

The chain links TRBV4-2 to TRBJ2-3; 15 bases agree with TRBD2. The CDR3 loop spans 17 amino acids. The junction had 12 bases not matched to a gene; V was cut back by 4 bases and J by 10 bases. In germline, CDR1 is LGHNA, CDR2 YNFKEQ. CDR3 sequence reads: CASSPGLAGGPILAQYF. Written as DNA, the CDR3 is TGTGCCAGCAGCCCTGGACTAGCGGGGGGGCCGATCTTGGCGCAGTATTTT.

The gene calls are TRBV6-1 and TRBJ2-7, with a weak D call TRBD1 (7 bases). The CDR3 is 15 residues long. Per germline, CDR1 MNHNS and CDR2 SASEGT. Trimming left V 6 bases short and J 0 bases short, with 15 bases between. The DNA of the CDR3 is TGTGCCAGCAGACGAACAGGGGACTCCTCCTACGAGCAGTACTTC. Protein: CASRRTGDSSYEQYF.

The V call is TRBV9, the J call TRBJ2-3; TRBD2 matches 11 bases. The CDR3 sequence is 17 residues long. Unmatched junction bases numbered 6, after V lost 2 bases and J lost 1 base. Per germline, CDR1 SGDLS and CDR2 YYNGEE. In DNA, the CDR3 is TGTGCCAGCAGCGTTGCTAGCGGGGGGTCGGGCACAGATACGCAGTATTTT. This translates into CASSVASGGSGTDTQYF.

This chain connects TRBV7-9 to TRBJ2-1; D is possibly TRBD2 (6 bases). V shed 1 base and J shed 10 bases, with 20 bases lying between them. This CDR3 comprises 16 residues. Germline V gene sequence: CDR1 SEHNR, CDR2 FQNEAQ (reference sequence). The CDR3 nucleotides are TGTGCCAGCAGCTTAGGGGGAGGCTTGTTGGGTTTGGAGCAGTTCTTC. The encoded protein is CASSLGGGLLGLEQFF.

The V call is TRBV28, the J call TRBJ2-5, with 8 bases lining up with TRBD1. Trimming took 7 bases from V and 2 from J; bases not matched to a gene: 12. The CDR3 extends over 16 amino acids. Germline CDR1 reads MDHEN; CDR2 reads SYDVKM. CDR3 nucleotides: TGTGCCAGCACCACTGGAAACGGACAGGGACAAGAGACCCAGTACTTC. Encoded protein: CASTTGNGQGQETQYF.

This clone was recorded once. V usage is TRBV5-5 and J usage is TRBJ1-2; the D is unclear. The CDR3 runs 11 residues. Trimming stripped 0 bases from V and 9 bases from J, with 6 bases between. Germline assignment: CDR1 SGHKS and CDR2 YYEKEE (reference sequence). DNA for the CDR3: TGTGCCAGCAGCTTGGGGTGGAGCTACACCTTC. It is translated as CASSLGWSYTF.

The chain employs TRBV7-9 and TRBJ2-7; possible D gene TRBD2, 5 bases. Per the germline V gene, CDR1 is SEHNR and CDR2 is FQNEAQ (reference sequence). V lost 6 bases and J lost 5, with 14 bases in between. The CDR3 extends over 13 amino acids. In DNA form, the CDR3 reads TGTGCCAGCAGGAACCCGTCGGGGAACGAGCAGTACTTC. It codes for CASRNPSGNEQYF.

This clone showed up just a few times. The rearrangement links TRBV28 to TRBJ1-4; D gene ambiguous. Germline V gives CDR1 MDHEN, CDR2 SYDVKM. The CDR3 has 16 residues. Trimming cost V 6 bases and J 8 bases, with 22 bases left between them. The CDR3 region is CASSFGSQSHNEKLFF. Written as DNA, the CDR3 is TGTGCCAGCAGCTTCGGATCTCAAAGTCACAACGAAAAACTGTTTTTT.

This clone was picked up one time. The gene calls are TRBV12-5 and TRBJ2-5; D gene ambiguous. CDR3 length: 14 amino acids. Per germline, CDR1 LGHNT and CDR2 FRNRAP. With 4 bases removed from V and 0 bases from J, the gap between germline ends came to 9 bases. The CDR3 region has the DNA TGTGCTAGTGGTTCCGGGCAGAACCAAGAGACCCAGTACTTC. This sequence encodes CASGSGQNQETQYF.

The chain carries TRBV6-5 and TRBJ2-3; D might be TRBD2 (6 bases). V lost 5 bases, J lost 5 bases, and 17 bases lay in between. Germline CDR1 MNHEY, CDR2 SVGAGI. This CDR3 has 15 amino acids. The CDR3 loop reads CASSRGTADKDTQYF. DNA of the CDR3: TGTGCCAGCAGTCGCGGGACTGCCGATAAAGATACGCAGTATTTT.

The DNA for the CDR3 is TGTGCCTGGAGTGGAGGATCCGAAGCTTTCTTT. It encodes CAWSGGSEAFF. The chain carries TRBV30 and TRBJ1-1; D remains ambiguous. V lost 1 base to trimming and J lost 8 bases, with 8 bases between them. Germline assignment: CDR1 GTSNPN and CDR2 SVGIG (reference sequence). The CDR3 has 11 residues. Variable domain in full (rest from reference TRBV30 and TRBJ1-1): SQTIHQWPATLVQPVGSPLSLECTVEGTSNPNLYWYRQAAGRGLQLLFYSVGIGQISSEVPQNLSASRPQDRQFILSSKKLLLSDSGFYLCAWSGGSEAFFGQGTRLTVV.

The CDR3 coding sequence is TGTGCCAGCAGCTTACGTACTAGCAGGGAGACCCAGTACTTC. Translating gives CASSLRTSRETQYF. The gene calls are TRBV5-4 and TRBJ2-5, with D perhaps matching TRBD2 (6 bases). The CDR3 loop spans 14 amino acids. The V gene lost 2 bases and the J gene lost 5 bases, with 13 bases spanning the gap. Germline V gene sequence: CDR1 SGHNT, CDR2 YYREEE (reference sequence).

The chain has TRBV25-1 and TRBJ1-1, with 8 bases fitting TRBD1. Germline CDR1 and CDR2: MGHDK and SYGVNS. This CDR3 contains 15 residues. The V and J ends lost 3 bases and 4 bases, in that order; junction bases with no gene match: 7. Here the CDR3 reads CASSDPGGWGTEAFF. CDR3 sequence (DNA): TGTGCCAGCAGTGATCCAGGGGGCTGGGGCACTGAAGCTTTCTTT.

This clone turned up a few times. The CDR3 spells CASRRGMARTSEGYTF. In DNA, the CDR3 is TGTGCCAGCAGGCGGGGGATGGCTCGGACTTCGGAGGGCTACACCTTC. The chain links TRBV27 to TRBJ1-2; possible D gene TRBD1, 5 bases. The CDR3 spans 16 residues. Germline V lookup: CDR1 MNHEY, CDR2 SMNVEV (reference sequence). V was pared by 6 bases and J by 8 bases, with 25 bases between.

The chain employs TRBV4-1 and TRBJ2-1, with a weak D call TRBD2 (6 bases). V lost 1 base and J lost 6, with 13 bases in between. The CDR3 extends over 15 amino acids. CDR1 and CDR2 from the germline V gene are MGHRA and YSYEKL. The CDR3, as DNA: TGCGCCAGCAGCCAAGCTTGGACTAAAAGCAATGAGCAGTTCTTC. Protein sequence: CASSQAWTKSNEQFF.

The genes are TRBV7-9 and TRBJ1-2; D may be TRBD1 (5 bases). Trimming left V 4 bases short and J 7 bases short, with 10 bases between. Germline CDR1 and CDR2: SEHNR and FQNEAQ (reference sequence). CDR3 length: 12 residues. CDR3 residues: CASSSGGSGYTF. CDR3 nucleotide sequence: TGTGCCAGCAGCTCCGGGGGTAGTGGCTACACCTTC.